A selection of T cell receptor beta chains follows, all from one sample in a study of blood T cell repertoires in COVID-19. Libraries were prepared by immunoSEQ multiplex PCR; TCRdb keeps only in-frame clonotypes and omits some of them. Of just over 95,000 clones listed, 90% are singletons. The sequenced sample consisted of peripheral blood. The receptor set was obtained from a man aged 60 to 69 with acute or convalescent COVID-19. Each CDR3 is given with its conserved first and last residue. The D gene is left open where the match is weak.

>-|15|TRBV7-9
CASSLGGGRAGELFF
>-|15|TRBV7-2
CASSLRGRANTEAFF
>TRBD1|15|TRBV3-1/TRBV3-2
CASSPRDRGSHEQYF
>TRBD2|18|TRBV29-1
CSVESGATAGGPTGELFF
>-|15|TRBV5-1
CASSFVGGPTGELFF
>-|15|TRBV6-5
CASRSLRAPGNTIYF
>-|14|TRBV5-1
CASSLARGVTEAFF
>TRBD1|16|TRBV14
CASSPHRDRPNTEAFF
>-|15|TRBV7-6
CASSLAGELNTEAFF
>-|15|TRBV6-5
CASSYSSNRDSPLHF
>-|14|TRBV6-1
CASSEQGGLSGYTF
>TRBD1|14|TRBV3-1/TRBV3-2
CASSQDDRVYGYTF
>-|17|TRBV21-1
CASLPDTGGPERTEAFF
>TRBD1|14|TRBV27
CASSFDRANQPQHF
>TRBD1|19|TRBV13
CASSPFARDRGATNEKLFF
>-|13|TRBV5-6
CASSPRLRGGYTF
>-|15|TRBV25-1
CASSEGQGPNYGYTF
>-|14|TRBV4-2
CASSQRREGTEAFF
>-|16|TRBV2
CASSEAPARRGSGYTF